This passage covers 24 T cell receptor beta chains from one sample sequenced in a study of metastatic and nonmetastatic thyroid tumors. MiXCR was used by TCRdb to re-call the PCR reads. The sample has more than 25,000 clones; 20% to 25% are singletons. Every patient underwent thyroid surgery untreated. Sample: blood. These receptors were taken from a male donor with papillary thyroid cancer or a benign thyroid nodule (not recorded which). Some clones in this sample may be carry-over from other donors' samples.

In its sample, this clone was seen many times. The rearrangement joins TRBV20-1 to TRBJ1-2, with D unresolved. Between the trimmed V and J ends, which lost 0 bases and 8 bases, there was a span of 10 bases. The germline V gene encodes CDR1 DFQATT and CDR2 SNEGSKA (reference sequence). The CDR3 has 12 residues. The CDR3 DNA sequence: TGCAGTGCTAGAGATCAGGACGGCGGCTACACCTTC. Protein: CSARDQDGGYTF.

In its sample, this clone was seen many times. This chain uses TRBV25-1 with TRBJ2-1, with a possible D match to TRBD2 (8 bases). Germline V gene lookup returns CDR1 MGHDK and CDR2 SYGVNS. With 4 bases removed from V and 2 bases from J, the gap between germline ends came to 27 bases. The CDR3 has 20 residues. The CDR3 is CASSVSPGGNWQGAYNEQFF. As DNA, the CDR3 is TGTGCCAGCAGTGTTTCTCCGGGAGGGAATTGGCAGGGGGCCTACAATGAGCAGTTCTTC.

This clone was seen at least ten times. The V and J genes are TRBV5-1 and TRBJ1-1, with TRBD1 matching 9 bases. The trim removed 3 bases at V and 1 base at J, leaving 1 base unmatched. Germline lookup yields CDR1 SGHRS and CDR2 YFSETQ. The CDR3 runs to 14 residues. Here the CDR3 DNA reads TGCGCCAGCAGCTGGGGACAGGGGAACACTGAAGCTTTCTTT. This sequence encodes CASSWGQGNTEAFF.

This clone occurred once. The chain joins TRBV20-1 to TRBJ2-1, with TRBD2 matching 9 bases. Trimming removed 5 bases from V and 0 bases from J; junction bases left unmatched: 5. CDR1 and CDR2 (germline): DFQATT, SNEGSKA (reference sequence). The CDR3 spans 15 residues. The CDR3 DNA reads TGCAGTGCTCGGACTAGCGCCCCCTCCTACAATGAGCAGTTCTTC. It yields the protein CSARTSAPSYNEQFF.

The chain employs TRBV4-1 and TRBJ1-4, with D unresolved. CDR1 and CDR2 from the germline V gene are MGHRA and YSYEKL. The CDR3 totals 15 residues. With 0 bases removed from V and 4 bases from J, the gap between germline ends came to 9 bases. CDR3 sequence: CASSQDVGNNEKLFF. The DNA for the CDR3 is TGCGCCAGCAGCCAAGATGTAGGGAATAATGAAAAACTGTTTTTT.

This chain links TRBV9 with TRBJ2-7; 7 nucleotides line up with TRBD2. J lost 6 bases, V lost 3 bases, and 15 bases had no gene match. The CDR3 spans 16 residues. In germline, CDR1 is SGDLS, CDR2 YYNGEE. The CDR3 DNA sequence: TGTGCCAGCAGCGACCCACGGACTAGAGGGACTGTCGAGCAGTACTTC. Its translation is CASSDPRTRGTVEQYF.

The V and J genes are TRBV7-6 and TRBJ2-2; D gene ambiguous. This CDR3 is built from 13 residues. Trimming cost V 5 bases and J 6 bases, with 10 bases left between them. Germline CDR1 is SGHVS and CDR2 is FNYEAQ. The CDR3 region is CASSPRKAGELFF. Here the CDR3 DNA reads TGTGCCAGCAGCCCACGTAAAGCCGGGGAGCTGTTTTTT.

This clone showed up just a few times. The chain is built from TRBV25-1 and TRBJ2-3; perhaps TRBD1 as D (5 bases). The CDR3 sequence is 12 residues long. In germline, CDR1 is MGHDK, CDR2 SYGVNS. V shed 3 bases and J shed 13 bases, with 14 bases lying between them. The CDR3 loop is CASSDAGFQEYF. The CDR3 nucleotides are TGTGCCAGCAGTGACGCAGGGTTTCAGGAGTATTTT.

The sample holds many counts of this clone. J is TRBJ1-3 and V is TRBV7-3; D is uncertain. Trimming stripped 1 base from V and 8 bases from J, with 9 bases between. CDR1 SGHTA and CDR2 FQGTGA come from the germline V gene. The CDR3 sequence is 13 residues long. Here the CDR3 DNA reads TGTGCCAGCAGCTTAAACAGTTGGGACACCATATATTTT. Translating gives CASSLNSWDTIYF.

In this sample, this clone turned up many times. This rearrangement joins TRBV9 to TRBJ1-1; 10 bases align to TRBD1. CDR1 is SGDLS and CDR2 is YYNGEE in the germline V gene. Unmatched junction bases numbered 6, after V lost 4 bases and J lost 0 bases. The CDR3 has 16 residues. In nucleotides, the CDR3 is TGTGCCAGCAGCCGGGACAGGGGTCTAGTGAACACTGAAGCTTTCTTT. Its translation is CASSRDRGLVNTEAFF.

The table lists this clone with many counts. The V and J genes are TRBV19 and TRBJ2-2; 7 bases agree with TRBD1. Looked up from germline, CDR1 is LNHDA and CDR2 is SQIVND (reference sequence). J gave up 2 bases and V 5 bases, and 11 bases lay outside the gene matches. There are 17 residues in the CDR3. CDR3 amino acids: CASSPRNRGDNTGELFF. The CDR3 nucleotides read TGTGCCAGTAGTCCCCGAAACAGGGGCGATAACACCGGGGAGCTGTTTTTT.

This clone was detected only a few times. This may come from a read error, since a much larger clone is one base off. Other DNA sequences in this sample translate to the same CDR3. The V and J genes are TRBV20-1 and TRBJ1-2; D might be TRBD1 (5 bases). The germline V and J ends were trimmed by 7 bases and 6 bases, with 15 bases remaining between them. The germline V gene encodes CDR1 DFQATT and CDR2 SNEGSKA (reference sequence). This CDR3 contains 12 residues. CDR3 loop: CSVGGGIDGYTF. In DNA, the CDR3 is TGCAGTGTTGGTGGGGGGATAGATGGCTACACCTTC.

This clone is deemed medium-sized. This chain connects TRBV5-5 to TRBJ1-4, with D possibly being TRBD1 (5 bases). Germline V CDR1 and CDR2: SGHKS, YYEKEE (reference sequence). The CDR3 covers 16 residues. Trimming shortened V by 2 bases and J by 1 base, and 12 bases separated the two germline ends. CDR3 protein: CASSLEGTGTNEKLFF. For the CDR3, the DNA is TGTGCCAGCAGCTTAGAGGGGACGGGAACTAATGAAAAACTGTTTTTT.

This clone was recorded many times. CDR3 sequence reads: CASSSGLVVYEQYF. The DNA of the CDR3 is TGTGCCAGCAGCTCCGGACTAGTCGTCTACGAGCAGTACTTC. The chain links TRBV11-3 to TRBJ2-7; the match to TRBD2 covers 7 bases. Trimming at V came to 4 bases and at J to 3 bases, leaving 6 bases not matched to a gene. There are 14 residues in the CDR3. The germline V gene encodes CDR1 SGHNT and CDR2 YENEEA.

V gene TRBV30 combines with J gene TRBJ1-2; 7 bases line up with TRBD1. Germline lookup yields CDR1 GTSNPN and CDR2 SVGIG (reference sequence). This CDR3 is built from 12 residues. V lost 5 bases to trimming and J lost 8 bases; unmatched junction nucleotides: 8. For the CDR3, the DNA is TGTGCCTGGGGGAAGGGGGCTAGCGGCTACACCTTC. Protein sequence: CAWGKGASGYTF.

The chain recombines TRBV15 with TRBJ2-7; 7 bases map to TRBD2. Germline V gene lookup returns CDR1 LNHNV and CDR2 YYDKDF (reference sequence). The J segment lost 12 bases and the V segment lost 0 bases, leaving 8 bases of the junction unmatched. The CDR3 spans 13 residues. CDR3 nucleotides: TGTGCCACCAGCAGAGAGGCGGGGGAACATCCGTACTTC. Translation gives CATSREAGEHPYF.

Worth noting for this clone: At one of its ends the junction is not consistent with the germline gene, which may arise from a read error. V gene TRBV20-1 combines with J gene TRBJ2-7; D remains ambiguous. Germline loops: CDR1 DFQATT, CDR2 SNEGSKA (reference sequence). The CDR3 spans 11 residues. CDR3 nucleotides: TGCAGTGCGAGCAGCTGTTCCGAGCAGCACTTC. It yields the protein CSASSCSEQHF.

The rearrangement uses TRBV29-1 and TRBJ2-1; 12 bases agree with TRBD1. The germline gives CDR1 SQVTM, CDR2 ANQGSEA. Germline trimming cut 6 bases from V and 4 bases from J; bases unmatched to any gene: 22. The CDR3 spans 20 residues. The CDR3 reads CSVAGTGGWGSSGGYNEQFF. Written as DNA, the CDR3 is TGCAGCGTCGCCGGGACAGGGGGCTGGGGGTCTTCGGGAGGGTACAATGAGCAGTTCTTC.

This clone was found many times. The chain combines TRBV19 with TRBJ2-5, with 14 bases aligning to TRBD2. J gave up 4 bases and V 4 bases, and 11 bases lay outside the gene matches. The germline CDR1 and CDR2 sequences are LNHDA and SQIVND (reference sequence). The CDR3 spans 18 residues. CDR3 sequence: CASSKTGTSGGGRETQYF. CDR3 in DNA: TGTGCCAGTAGTAAAACCGGGACTAGCGGGGGCGGAAGAGAGACCCAGTACTTC.

In this sample, this clone turned up many times. V usage is TRBV27 and J usage is TRBJ2-7; 8 bases align to TRBD2. This CDR3 has 16 amino acids. CDR1 is MNHEY, CDR2 SMNVEV, per germline (reference sequence). Trimming at V came to 5 bases and at J to 5 bases, leaving 14 bases not matched to a gene. The CDR3 DNA reads TGTGCCAGCAGTGGCACCATGGGGCGGGAGGCCCACGAGCAGTACTTC. It is translated as CASSGTMGREAHEQYF.

This clone was found many times. The rearrangement uses TRBV29-1 and TRBJ1-1; 11 bases fit TRBD1. J lost 11 bases, V lost 7 bases, and 15 bases had no gene match. CDR1 SQVTM and CDR2 ANQGSEA come from the germline V gene. This CDR3 contains 14 residues. CDR3 amino acids: CSAVWTGGAGLAFF. The CDR3 DNA is TGCAGCGCCGTATGGACAGGGGGCGCGGGGTTGGCTTTCTTT.

This clone occurred many times. This chain joins TRBV5-1 and TRBJ2-7; D call uncertain. This CDR3 spans 15 amino acids. Per the germline V gene, CDR1 is SGHRS and CDR2 is YFSETQ. V was cut by 3 bases and J by 3 bases, with 16 bases left in between. The CDR3 loop reads CASSSSSYTLYEQYF. CDR3 nucleotide sequence: TGCGCCAGCAGCTCTTCCAGTTACACCCTCTACGAGCAGTACTTC.

There are many counts of this clone. The chain uses TRBV5-1 and TRBJ1-4; D remains unclear. There are 14 residues in the CDR3. Germline CDR1 reads SGHRS; CDR2 reads YFSETQ. Trimming cost V 4 bases and J 0 bases, with 7 bases left between them. The CDR3 DNA reads as TGCGCCAGCAGCGTCGTTGCAACTAATGAAAAACTGTTTTTT. This codes for CASSVVATNEKLFF.

This clone was recorded at least ten times. CDR3 protein: CASSLVGFVTADTQYF. The CDR3 nucleotides read TGTGCCAGCAGTTTAGTAGGGTTTGTCACGGCGGATACGCAGTATTTT. The chain combines TRBV27 with TRBJ2-3; no firm D call. The germline V and J ends were trimmed by 2 bases and 6 bases, with 18 bases remaining between them. This CDR3 contains 16 residues. The germline V gene encodes CDR1 MNHEY and CDR2 SMNVEV (reference sequence).